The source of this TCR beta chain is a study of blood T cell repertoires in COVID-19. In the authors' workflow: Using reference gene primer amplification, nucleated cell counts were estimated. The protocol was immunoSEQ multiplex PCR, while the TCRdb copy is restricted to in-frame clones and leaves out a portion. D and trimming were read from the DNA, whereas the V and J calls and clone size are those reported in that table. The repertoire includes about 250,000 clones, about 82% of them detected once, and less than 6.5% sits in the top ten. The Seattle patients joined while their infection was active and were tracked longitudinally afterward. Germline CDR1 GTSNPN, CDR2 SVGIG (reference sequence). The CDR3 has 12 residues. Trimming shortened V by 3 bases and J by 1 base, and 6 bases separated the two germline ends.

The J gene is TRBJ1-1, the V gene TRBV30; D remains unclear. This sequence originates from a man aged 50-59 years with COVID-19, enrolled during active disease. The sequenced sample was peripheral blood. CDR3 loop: CAWSGGNTEAFF. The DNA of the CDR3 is TGTGCCTGGAGCGGCGGGAACACTGAAGCTTTCTTT. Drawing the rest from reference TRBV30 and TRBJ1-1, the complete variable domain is SQTIHQWPATLVQPVGSPLSLECTVEGTSNPNLYWYRQAAGRGLQLLFYSVGIGQISSEVPQNLSASRPQDRQFILSSKKLLLSDSGFYLCAWSGGNTEAFFGQGTRLTVV.